A selection of T cell receptor beta chains follows, all from one sample in a study of beta chain features in type 1 diabetes. Sequencing used immunoSEQ multiplex PCR; TCRdb keeps in-frame clones, though not all of them. The sample consists of around 690,000 clones, 9.5% to 15% of them appearing once. The specimen sequenced was naive CD4+ T cells from blood. The receptors were sampled from a young man with type 1 diabetes. The CDR3 runs from the conserved cysteine through the conserved F or W. The D gene is left open where the match is weak. Expanded clones get a size class; other rows say once, few or many, or leave the size out.

v_gene: TRBV4-3
j_gene: TRBJ2-1
d_gene: .
abundance: .
CDR3aa: CASSQDLRSQGYNEQFF
CDR3nt: TGCGCCAGCAGCCAAGATCTTAGGTCCCAGGGCTACAATGAGCAGTTCTTC

v_gene: TRBV6-6
j_gene: TRBJ2-7
d_gene: TRBD1
abundance: .
CDR3aa: CASSRGKGASYEQYF
CDR3nt: TGTGCCAGCAGCCGCGGAAAGGGGGCTTCCTACGAGCAGTACTTC

v_gene: TRBV7-2
j_gene: TRBJ2-7
d_gene: .
abundance: few
CDR3aa: CASSLALSYEQYF
CDR3nt: TGTGCCAGCAGCTTAGCACTCTCCTACGAGCAGTACTTC

v_gene: TRBV2
j_gene: TRBJ2-1
d_gene: .
abundance: few
CDR3aa: CASSAMKPPDNEQFF
CDR3nt: TGTGCCAGCAGTGCGATGAAACCACCAGACAATGAGCAGTTCTTC

v_gene: TRBV7-7
j_gene: TRBJ2-3
d_gene: .
abundance: few
CDR3aa: CASSLNRGTDTQYF
CDR3nt: TGTGCTAGCAGCTTAAACAGGGGCACAGATACGCAGTATTTT

v_gene: TRBV5-4
j_gene: TRBJ2-1
d_gene: .
abundance: .
CDR3aa: CASSLGGSGAYNEQFF
CDR3nt: TGTGCCAGCAGCTTGGGAGGATCTGGGGCCTACAATGAGCAGTTCTTC

v_gene: TRBV7-2
j_gene: TRBJ1-2
d_gene: .
abundance: .
CDR3aa: CASSFPGQVVGYTF
CDR3nt: TGTGCCAGCAGCTTCCCGGGACAAGTGGTTGGCTACACCTTC

v_gene: TRBV11-2
j_gene: TRBJ2-1
d_gene: .
abundance: few
CDR3aa: CASSLTRPYNEQFF
CDR3nt: TGTGCCAGCAGCTTAACCAGACCATACAATGAGCAGTTCTTC

v_gene: TRBV7-9
j_gene: TRBJ2-7
d_gene: .
abundance: few
CDR3aa: CASSLRQGRSYEQYF
CDR3nt: TGTGCCAGCAGCCTTAGGCAGGGGCGGTCCTACGAGCAGTACTTC

v_gene: TRBV29-1
j_gene: TRBJ1-1
d_gene: .
abundance: .
CDR3aa: CSVEGVNTEAFF
CDR3nt: TGCAGCGTTGAAGGAGTGAACACTGAAGCTTTCTTT

v_gene: TRBV9
j_gene: TRBJ1-4
d_gene: .
abundance: few
CDR3aa: CASSVEGAGPRKELFF
CDR3nt: TGTGCCAGCAGCGTAGAAGGGGCAGGGCCAAGGAAGGAACTGTTTTTT

v_gene: TRBV5-6
j_gene: TRBJ1-1
d_gene: TRBD1
abundance: .
CDR3aa: CASSSTPRQGIPEAFF
CDR3nt: TGTGCCAGCAGCTCCACCCCTCGACAGGGTATCCCTGAAGCTTTCTTT

v_gene: TRBV28
j_gene: TRBJ2-5
d_gene: .
abundance: few
CDR3aa: CASRVRETQYF
CDR3nt: TGTGCCAGCAGGGTCCGAGAGACCCAGTACTTC

v_gene: TRBV5-1
j_gene: TRBJ1-5
d_gene: .
abundance: few
CDR3aa: CASSLAANQPQHF
CDR3nt: TGCGCCAGCAGCTTGGCGGCTAATCAGCCCCAGCATTTT

v_gene: TRBV4-1
j_gene: TRBJ2-7
d_gene: TRBD1
abundance: few
CDR3aa: CASSHTQGDYEQYF
CDR3nt: TGCGCCAGCAGCCATACCCAGGGGGACTACGAGCAGTACTTC

v_gene: TRBV7-2
j_gene: TRBJ2-2
d_gene: .
abundance: many
CDR3aa: CASSSDQSFTGELFF
CDR3nt: TGTGCCAGCAGCTCCGACCAATCGTTCACCGGGGAGCTGTTTTTT